Listed below are T cell receptor beta chains from one sample, sequenced in a study of shared clonotypes between healthy human individuals. TCRdb's copy holds only in-frame clones and misses some; the assay was immunoSEQ multiplex PCR. The sample shows hundreds of thousands of clones, approximately 79% of them seen only once. Sequenced: memory CD4+ T cells sorted from blood. All receptors come from a woman aged 25 to 45 in good health. CDR3s include the opening cysteine and the closing phenylalanine or tryptophan. A D gene is named only where the DNA matches it firmly. For some rows the clone size is stated as once, few or many, or as a class when expanded; others skip it.

j_gene,d_gene,abundance,v_gene,CDR3aa,CDR3nt
TRBJ2-5,TRBD1,.,TRBV5-1,CASQTGGAEETQYF,TGCGCCAGCCAGACAGGGGGCGCGGAGGAGACCCAGTACTTC
TRBJ2-5,TRBD2,.,TRBV11-2,CASSLVGLVQETQYF,TGTGCCAGCAGCTTAGTGGGACTAGTGCAAGAGACCCAGTACTTC
TRBJ2-1,TRBD2,.,TRBV28,CASHPGLATNEQFF,TGTGCCAGCCACCCGGGACTAGCGACCAATGAGCAGTTCTTC
TRBJ2-1,.,once,TRBV28,CASSLSREQFF,TGTGCCAGCAGTTTATCGCGTGAGCAGTTCTTC
TRBJ2-5,.,.,TRBV6-5,CATRRSGAPAQYF,TGTGCCACCAGACGATCGGGAGCGCCGGCCCAGTACTTC
TRBJ2-5,.,once,TRBV5-3,CARSLVVGQETQYF,TGTGCCAGAAGCTTGGTCGTGGGCCAAGAGACCCAGTACTTC
TRBJ1-5,.,.,TRBV30,CAWTSQLAGNQPQHF,TGTGCCTGGACCTCTCAACTAGCTGGCAATCAGCCCCAGCATTTT
TRBJ1-1,TRBD1,.,TRBV5-1,CASRYDRGVAFF,TGCGCCAGCAGATACGACAGGGGGGTAGCTTTCTTT
TRBJ2-1,TRBD2,many,TRBV9,CASSVVGRAGESYNEQFF,TGTGCCAGCAGCGTAGTCGGTAGGGCGGGAGAGTCCTACAATGAGCAGTTCTTC
TRBJ2-2,TRBD1,.,TRBV19,CASRKTGTANTGELFF,TGTGCCAGTCGTAAAACCGGGACAGCGAACACCGGGGAGCTGTTTTTT
TRBJ2-7,.,.,TRBV4-1,CASSQAGSGPEQYF,TGCGCCAGCAGCCAAGCGGGGTCAGGACCCGAGCAGTACTTC
TRBJ1-5,TRBD1,.,TRBV5-1,CASRIRQGMNQPQHF,TGCGCCAGCAGAATCCGACAGGGGATGAATCAGCCCCAGCATTTT
TRBJ2-7,TRBD1,once,TRBV25-1,CASSDTGVSSYEQYF,TGTGCCAGCAGTGATACAGGGGTAAGCTCCTACGAGCAGTACTTC
TRBJ1-2,TRBD1,few,TRBV29-1,CSVGQGQTYGYTF,TGCAGCGTTGGACAGGGACAAACGTATGGCTACACCTTC
TRBJ2-7,.,once,TRBV28,CASRPTGWATYEQYF,TGTGCCAGCAGACCTACAGGGTGGGCTACCTACGAGCAGTACTTC
TRBJ2-1,TRBD1,.,TRBV2,CASRRDRELLNEQFF,TGTGCCAGCAGACGGGACAGGGAGCTGCTCAATGAGCAGTTCTTC
TRBJ1-5,.,.,TRBV10-3,CAISTSNQPQHF,TGTGCCATCAGTACAAGCAATCAGCCCCAGCATTTT
TRBJ2-7,.,.,TRBV6-6,CASNKQGGNEQYF,TGTGCCAGCAACAAACAGGGAGGTAACGAGCAGTACTTC
TRBJ2-7,.,.,TRBV7-9,CASSPPTDTRGGYF,TGTGCCAGCAGCCCGCCTACCGATACTCGGGGAGGGTACTTC
TRBJ2-7,.,.,TRBV5-1,CASSLGGGRTYEQYF,TGCGCCAGCAGCTTGGGTGGGGGACGTACCTACGAGCAGTACTTC
TRBJ2-7,TRBD1,.,TRBV13,CASSRTGEIHEQYF,TGTGCCAGCAGCCGGACAGGGGAAATCCACGAGCAGTACTTC
TRBJ2-7,.,.,TRBV6-6,CASSYGTGEYEQYF,TGTGCCAGCAGTTACGGGACTGGCGAATACGAGCAGTACTTC
TRBJ2-2,TRBD2,.,TRBV27,CASSPRWSSGKGMTGELFF,TGTGCCAGCAGCCCTCGTTGGTCTAGCGGGAAGGGGATGACCGGGGAGCTGTTTTTT
TRBJ2-7,.,.,TRBV7-2,CASSKRDYEQYF,TGTGCCAGCAGTAAACGGGACTACGAGCAGTACTTC
TRBJ2-7,.,.,TRBV28,CASTGIPSPYEQYF,TGTGCCAGCACAGGGATCCCTTCCCCCTACGAGCAGTACTTC
TRBJ2-5,.,.,TRBV6-6,CASSRSGVGGQETQYF,TGTGCCAGCAGTCGCTCAGGGGTTGGTGGGCAAGAGACCCAGTACTTC
TRBJ2-7,TRBD2,.,TRBV19,CASSIGTSGATYEQYF,TGTGCCAGTAGTATAGGGACTAGCGGGGCAACCTACGAGCAGTACTTC
TRBJ2-1,TRBD2,few,TRBV5-1,CASSLGLAGIQGFEQFF,TGCGCCAGCAGCTTGGGACTAGCGGGGATTCAAGGGTTTGAGCAGTTCTTC
TRBJ2-7,TRBD2,.,TRBV28,CASSSSGTSGSEQYF,TGTGCCAGCAGTTCCTCCGGGACTAGCGGGAGCGAGCAGTACTTC
TRBJ2-7,.,.,TRBV11-3,CASSPGGGSYEQYF,TGTGCCAGCAGCCCAGGGGGGGGCTCCTACGAGCAGTACTTC
TRBJ1-1,.,.,TRBV5-1,CASSFKDGRLGLSTEAFF,TGCGCCAGCAGCTTTAAAGACGGTCGCCTCGGCCTTAGCACTGAAGCTTTCTTT
TRBJ1-5,.,.,TRBV2,CASSGGTASNQPQHF,TGTGCCAGCAGTGGTGGGACGGCTAGCAATCAGCCCCAGCATTTT
TRBJ2-1,TRBD2,.,TRBV2,CASGGLAAINEQFF,TGTGCCAGCGGCGGACTAGCGGCGATCAATGAGCAGTTCTTC
TRBJ1-2,TRBD1,.,TRBV6-6,CASRQGTGYVYGYTF,TGTGCCAGCAGGCAGGGGACAGGATACGTCTATGGCTACACCTTC
TRBJ1-2,TRBD1,.,TRBV6-6,CAISGLNRGANYGYTF,TGTGCCATCAGTGGGCTGAACAGGGGAGCTAACTATGGCTACACCTTC
TRBJ1-2,.,.,TRBV11-1,CASSKERGRTNYGYTF,TGTGCCAGCAGCAAAGAAAGGGGCAGAACTAACTATGGCTACACCTTC
TRBJ2-1,.,once,TRBV11-3,CASSSQGGRNEQFF,TGTGCCAGCAGCTCCCAGGGGGGGCGGAATGAGCAGTTCTTC
TRBJ2-7,.,.,TRBV21-1,CASSKEGTPNPGEQYF,TGTGCCAGCAGCAAAGAAGGGACTCCCAACCCCGGGGAGCAGTACTTC
TRBJ2-5,.,.,TRBV28,CASSQTGSKETQYF,TGTGCCAGCAGCCAAACGGGGTCTAAAGAGACCCAGTACTTC
TRBJ1-5,.,.,TRBV7-2,CASREDIHSNQPQHF,TGTGCCAGCAGAGAGGACATCCATAGCAATCAGCCCCAGCATTTT
TRBJ1-2,.,.,TRBV7-9,CASSLEGSNYGYTF,TGTGCCAGCAGCTTGGAGGGTAGTAACTATGGCTACACCTTC
TRBJ2-7,.,.,TRBV6-1,CASSSFNEQYF,TGTGCCAGCAGCTCCTTTAACGAGCAGTACTTC
TRBJ2-7,.,.,TRBV7-9,CASSTPRGLTYEQYF,TGTGCCAGCAGCACTCCCAGGGGACTCACCTACGAGCAGTACTTC
TRBJ1-4,TRBD1,.,TRBV7-2,CASSLAGTATNEKLFF,TGTGCCAGCAGCTTAGCCGGGACAGCAACTAATGAAAAACTGTTTTTT
TRBJ1-1,.,few,TRBV19,CASKYRETTEAFF,TGTGCCAGTAAGTACAGGGAAACAACTGAAGCTTTCTTT
TRBJ2-2,.,.,TRBV7-9,CASSLIESGELFF,TGTGCCAGCAGCTTAATCGAATCGGGGGAGCTGTTTTTT
TRBJ1-2,.,few,TRBV2,CASSPTGLNYGYTF,TGTGCCAGCAGCCCCACAGGGTTGAACTATGGCTACACCTTC
TRBJ1-5,.,.,TRBV6-1,CASSERSNRGNQPQHF,TGTGCCAGCAGTGAACGTTCGAATCGGGGAAATCAGCCCCAGCATTTT
TRBJ1-1,.,.,TRBV6-1,CASRRGTTDTEAFF,TGTGCCAGTCGGAGGGGGACTACGGACACTGAAGCTTTCTTT
TRBJ1-2,.,.,TRBV7-9,CASSPKSLLHYGYTF,TGTGCCAGCAGCCCCAAGAGCTTACTACACTATGGCTACACCTTC
TRBJ1-2,.,.,TRBV28,CASSLSRGVYYGYTF,TGTGCCAGCAGTTTATCTCGGGGTGTGTATTATGGCTACACCTTC
TRBJ2-7,TRBD1,many,TRBV9,CASSARQGAPSYEQYF,TGTGCCAGCAGCGCGCGACAGGGGGCACCATCCTACGAGCAGTACTTC
TRBJ1-2,.,.,TRBV4-2,CASSLEVGPYGYTF,TGTGCCAGCAGCTTGGAGGTCGGTCCCTATGGCTACACCTTC
TRBJ1-1,.,.,TRBV28,CASGAGRLEAFF,TGTGCCAGCGGCGCGGGCAGGCTTGAAGCTTTCTTT
TRBJ2-3,.,once,TRBV20-1,CSAEQGDTQYF,TGCAGTGCTGAGCAGGGGGATACGCAGTATTTT
TRBJ1-4,.,few,TRBV28,CASSLPVGKLFF,TGTGCCAGCAGTTTACCGGTTGGGAAACTGTTTTTT
TRBJ1-4,TRBD1,few,TRBV28,CASSSQGSPEGLNEKLFF,TGTGCCAGCAGTTCACAGGGGAGCCCTGAGGGACTTAATGAAAAACTGTTTTTT
TRBJ2-7,.,many,TRBV5-4,CASSFGTYYEQYF,TGTGCCAGCAGCTTCGGGACTTACTACGAGCAGTACTTC
TRBJ2-3,.,.,TRBV7-2,CASSFYMRDTQYF,TGTGCCAGCAGCTTTTATATGAGAGATACGCAGTATTTT
TRBJ2-3,TRBD2,.,TRBV29-1,CSVVTLAGGGYTDTQYF,TGCAGCGTCGTGACCCTAGCGGGAGGTGGTTATACAGATACGCAGTATTTT